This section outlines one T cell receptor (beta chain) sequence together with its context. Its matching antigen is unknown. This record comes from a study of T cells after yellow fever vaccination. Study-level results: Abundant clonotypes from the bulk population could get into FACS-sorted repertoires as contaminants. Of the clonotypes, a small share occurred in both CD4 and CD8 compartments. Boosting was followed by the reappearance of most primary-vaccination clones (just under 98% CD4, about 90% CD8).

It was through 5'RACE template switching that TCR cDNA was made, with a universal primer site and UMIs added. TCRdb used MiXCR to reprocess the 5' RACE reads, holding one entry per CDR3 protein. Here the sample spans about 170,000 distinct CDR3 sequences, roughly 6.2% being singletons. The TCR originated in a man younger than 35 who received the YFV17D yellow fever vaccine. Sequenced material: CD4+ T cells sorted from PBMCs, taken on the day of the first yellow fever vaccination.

CDR3 bases: TGTGCCAGCAGCCCTCGGACAGGGGGGGTTTCTAACTATGGCTACACCTTC. Translated, it gives CASSPRTGGVSNYGYTF. The rearrangement links TRBV7-2 to TRBJ1-2; 10 bases align to TRBD1. Germline V gives CDR1 SGHTA, CDR2 FQGNSA. V lost 5 bases, J lost 0 bases, and 9 bases stayed unmatched. The CDR3 sequence is 17 residues long. Using reference TRBV7-2 and TRBJ1-2 for the parts outside the CDR3, the full variable domain is GAGVSQSPSNKVTEKGKDVELRCDPISGHTALYWYRQSLGQGLEFLIYFQGNSAPDKSGLPSDRFSAERTGGSVSTLTIQRTQQEDSAVYLCASSPRTGGVSNYGYTFGSGTRLTVV.